The sequence of this T cell receptor (beta chain) was determined in a study of neoadjuvant anti-PD-1 for oral cavity cancer. Study background: Before surgery, most patients got three to four biweekly 3 mg/kg nivolumab doses.

Notes on this clone: What it recognizes is unknown.

Time point in this sample: after neoadjuvant nivolumab, at surgical resection. Overall study findings and caveats: Higher pretreatment blood Treg/Th17 ratios correlated with higher pretreatment blood and lower post-treatment tumor TCRbeta clonality. Larger post-treatment preexisting tumor clones tracked with greater tumor shrinkage.

Tumor libraries mostly used roughly 5.2 ug genomic DNA, two replicates each. Using immunoSEQ multiplex PCR, the repertoire was profiled, and TCRdb retains in-frame clones only, with some absent. The sample lists around 10,000 clones; roughly 67% were seen once. Germline values: CDR1 SGHRS, CDR2 YFSETQ. The CDR3 runs to 14 residues. V was shortened by 0 bases and J by 0 bases, with 6 bases between the two germline ends. The clonotype originates from a person aged 35 to 85 with oral cavity squamous cell carcinoma. The V and J genes are TRBV5-1 and TRBJ1-1; maybe TRBD1 (5 bases). The input for sequencing was tumor tissue, taken after nivolumab (anti-PD-1) treatment. CDR3 loop: CASSLGGMNTEAFF. The CDR3 bases are TGCGCCAGCAGCTTGGGGGGGATGAACACTGAAGCTTTCTTT. The full variable domain, rest sourced from reference TRBV5-1 and TRBJ1-1, is KAGVTQTPRYLIKTRGQQVTLSCSPISGHRSVSWYQQTPGQGLQFLFEYFSETQRNKGNFPGRFSGRQFSNSRSEMNVSTLELGDSALYLCASSLGGMNTEAFFGQGTRLTVV.